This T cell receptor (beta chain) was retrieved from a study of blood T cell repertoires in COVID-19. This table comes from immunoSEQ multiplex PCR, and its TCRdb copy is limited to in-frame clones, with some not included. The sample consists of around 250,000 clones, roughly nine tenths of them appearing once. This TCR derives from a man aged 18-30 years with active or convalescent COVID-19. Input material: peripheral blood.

In DNA form, the CDR3 reads TGTGCCAGCAGAGCTGAGGCTCAGCCCCAGCATTTT. This gives the protein CASRAEAQPQHF. The V call is TRBV12-3 or TRBV12-4, the J call TRBJ1-5; D remains unclear. V lost 6 bases to trimming and J lost 6 bases, with 9 bases between them. This CDR3 is 12 amino acids long.